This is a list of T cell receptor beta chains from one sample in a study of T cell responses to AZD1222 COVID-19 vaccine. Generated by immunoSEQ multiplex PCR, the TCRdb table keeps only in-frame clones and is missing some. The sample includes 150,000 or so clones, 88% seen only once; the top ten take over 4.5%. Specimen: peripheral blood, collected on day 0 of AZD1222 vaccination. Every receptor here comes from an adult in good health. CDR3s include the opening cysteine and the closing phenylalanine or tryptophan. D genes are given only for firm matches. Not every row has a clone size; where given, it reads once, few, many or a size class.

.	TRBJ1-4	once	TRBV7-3	CASSFSTEEYATNEKLFF	TGTGCCAGCAGCTTTAGTACAGAAGAATATGCAACTAATGAAAAACTGTTTTTT
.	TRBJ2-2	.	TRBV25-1	CASSELGGAGELFF	TGTGCCAGCAGTGAATTAGGAGGAGCCGGGGAGCTGTTTTTT
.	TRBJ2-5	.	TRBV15	CATSAEGGRRETQYF	TGTGCCACCAGCGCCGAAGGAGGGCGGAGGGAGACCCAGTACTTC
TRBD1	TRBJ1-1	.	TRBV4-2	CASSQETGLGTEAFF	TGTGCCAGCAGCCAAGAGACAGGGCTGGGCACTGAAGCTTTCTTT
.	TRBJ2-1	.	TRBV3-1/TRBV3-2	CASSLAGFGYNEQFF	TGTGCCAGCAGCCTGGCAGGGTTCGGCTACAATGAGCAGTTCTTC
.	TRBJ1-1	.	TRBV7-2	CASSLGLWNTEAFF	TGTGCCAGCAGCTTAGGGCTTTGGAACACTGAAGCTTTCTTT
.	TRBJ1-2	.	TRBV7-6	CASSPDTGNYGYTF	TGTGCCAGCAGCCCAGATACAGGGAACTATGGCTACACCTTC
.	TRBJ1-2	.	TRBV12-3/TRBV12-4	CASSFGPRGYTF	TGTGCCAGCAGTTTCGGACCGAGGGGCTACACCTTC
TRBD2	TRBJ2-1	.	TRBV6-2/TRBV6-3	CASSLSSGRRYNEQFF	TGTGCCAGCAGTCTTTCTAGCGGGAGAAGGTACAATGAGCAGTTCTTC
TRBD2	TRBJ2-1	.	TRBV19	CASSQLAEVGYNEQFF	TGTGCCAGTAGCCAGCTAGCGGAGGTAGGCTACAATGAGCAGTTCTTC
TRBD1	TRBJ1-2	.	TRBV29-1	CSVEGGQANYGYTF	TGCAGCGTTGAGGGAGGACAGGCTAACTATGGCTACACCTTC
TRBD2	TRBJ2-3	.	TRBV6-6	CASSTSSGLAGESGTDTQYF	TGTGCCAGCAGCACCTCATCGGGGCTAGCGGGGGAGTCTGGGACAGATACGCAGTATTTT
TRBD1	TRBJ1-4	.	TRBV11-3	CASSSDRGNATNEKLFF	TGTGCCAGCAGCAGTGACAGGGGGAATGCAACTAATGAAAAACTGTTTTTT
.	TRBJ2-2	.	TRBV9	CASSVGVPPGELFF	TGTGCCAGCAGCGTAGGGGTTCCGCCCGGGGAGCTGTTTTTT
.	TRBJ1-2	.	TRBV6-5	CASSFFGGKDGYTF	TGTGCCAGCAGTTTCTTCGGGGGAAAAGACGGCTACACCTTC
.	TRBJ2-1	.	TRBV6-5	CASSNTGNEQFF	TGTGCCAGCAGTAATACAGGAAATGAGCAGTTCTTC
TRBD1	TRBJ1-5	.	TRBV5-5	CASSLVEWDRGRHQPQHF	TGTGCCAGCAGCTTGGTAGAATGGGACAGGGGGCGGCATCAGCCCCAGCATTTT
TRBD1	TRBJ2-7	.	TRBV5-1	CASSPLQGPYEQYF	TGCGCCAGCAGCCCCCTACAGGGGCCCTACGAGCAGTACTTC
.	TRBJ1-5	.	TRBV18	CASSPPGMDSNQPQHF	TGTGCCAGCTCACCACCGGGGATGGATAGCAATCAGCCCCAGCATTTT
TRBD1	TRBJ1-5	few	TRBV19	CASKGDSLAGTGATQPQHF	TGTGCCAGTAAGGGCGACAGCTTGGCCGGGACAGGGGCAACTCAGCCCCAGCATTTT
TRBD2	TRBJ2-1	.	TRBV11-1	CASSSMALAGYNEQFF	TGTGCCAGCAGCTCCATGGCTCTAGCGGGCTACAATGAGCAGTTCTTC
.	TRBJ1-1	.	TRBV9	CASSSGLMNTEAFF	TGTGCCAGCTCGTCGGGGCTCATGAACACTGAAGCTTTCTTT
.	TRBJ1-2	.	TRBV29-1	CSVEGQDSNYGYTF	TGCAGCGTTGAGGGTCAGGATTCTAACTATGGCTACACCTTC